This TCR beta chain derives from a study of cytomegalovirus exposure and HLA in healthy donors. Study findings and constraints: Listed as cytomegalovirus-associated were 164 TCR beta chains.

CDR3 length equals 13 residues. CDR1 and CDR2 from the germline V gene are WNHNN and SYGVQD (reference sequence). Trimming left V 3 bases short and J 4 bases short, with 10 bases between. 60 Vbeta and 13 Jbeta primers were used in PCR. Data came from immunoSEQ multiplex PCR; TCRdb stores just in-frame clones and leaves some out. Here the sample spans approximately 150,000 clones, around four fifths being singletons. Remarks on this clone: The antigen remains undetermined.

This TCR was recovered from a woman in her twenties or thirties in good health and CMV-seropositive. The sample was PBMCs. This chain uses TRBV10-1 with TRBJ2-7, with D possibly TRBD2 on 5 matching bases. This CDR3 is CASSDGVGYEQYF. The CDR3 DNA reads as TGCGCCAGCAGTGACGGGGTCGGATACGAGCAGTACTTC.